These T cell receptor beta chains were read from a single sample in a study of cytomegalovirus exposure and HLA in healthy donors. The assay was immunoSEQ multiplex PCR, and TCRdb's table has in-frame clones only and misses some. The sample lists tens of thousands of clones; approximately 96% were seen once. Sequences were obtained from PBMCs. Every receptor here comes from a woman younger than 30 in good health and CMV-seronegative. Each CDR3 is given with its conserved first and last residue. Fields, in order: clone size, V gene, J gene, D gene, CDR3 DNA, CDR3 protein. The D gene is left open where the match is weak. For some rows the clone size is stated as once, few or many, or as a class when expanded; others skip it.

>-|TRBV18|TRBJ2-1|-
TGTGCCAGCTCACCAGCCCGGCAGGGTGGAAGTGAGCAGTTCTTC
CASSPARQGGSEQFF
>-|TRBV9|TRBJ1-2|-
TGTGCCAGCAGCGTAATTACAGGGAAAGGCTACACCTTC
CASSVITGKGYTF
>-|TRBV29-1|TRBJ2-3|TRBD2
TGCAGCGCTGGACTAGCTGAGAGCACAGATACGCAGTATTTT
CSAGLAESTDTQYF
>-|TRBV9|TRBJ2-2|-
TGTGCCAGCAGCGTATCTAGCAGCACCGGGGAGCTGTTTTTT
CASSVSSSTGELFF
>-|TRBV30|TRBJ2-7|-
TGTGCCTGGGCTGACAGTTCCTACGAGCAGTACTTC
CAWADSSYEQYF
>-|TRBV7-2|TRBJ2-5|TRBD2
TGTGCCAGCAGCCCTCAACTAGCGGGAGAGACCCAGTACTTC
CASSPQLAGETQYF
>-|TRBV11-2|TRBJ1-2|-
TGTGCCAGCAGCTTAGAGGGGGGGGGCTATGGCTACACCTTC
CASSLEGGGYGYTF
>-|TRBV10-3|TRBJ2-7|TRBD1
TGTGCCATCAGCGGCGGGCCGGAAGACAGGGGAGTCTACGAGCAGTACTTC
CAISGGPEDRGVYEQYF
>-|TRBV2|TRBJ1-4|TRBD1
TGTGCCAGCAGTGGGGCGGGACAGGCAGGAGAAAAACTGTTTTTT
CASSGAGQAGEKLFF
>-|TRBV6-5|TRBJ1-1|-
TGTGCCAGCAGTCTTCAGGGGCCCACTGAAGCTTTCTTT
CASSLQGPTEAFF
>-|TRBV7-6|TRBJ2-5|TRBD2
TGTGCCAGCAGCTTAGGGGGGGGCCAAGAGACCCAGTACTTC
CASSLGGGQETQYF
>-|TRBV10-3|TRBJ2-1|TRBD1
TGTGCCATCACGGGCGGACAGGGGCAGATCGATGAGCAGTTCTTC
CAITGGQGQIDEQFF
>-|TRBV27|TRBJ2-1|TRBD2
TGTGCCAGCAGTGCAACCGGGACTAGCGGGAGTAGTGAGCAGTTCTTC
CASSATGTSGSSEQFF
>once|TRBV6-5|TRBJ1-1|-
TGTGCCAGCAGTTACTCGAGGGTGAAAGGAGCTTTCTTT
CASSYSRVKGAFF
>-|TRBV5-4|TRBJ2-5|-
TGTGCCAGCAGCTTGGTAGCTGAAGAGACCCAGTACTTC
CASSLVAEETQYF
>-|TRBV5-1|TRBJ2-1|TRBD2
TGCGCCAGCAGCCTGGGACTAGAGACCTACAATGAGCAGTTCTTC
CASSLGLETYNEQFF
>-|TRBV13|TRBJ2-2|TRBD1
TGTGCCAGCAGCTTGGGACAGGGCACCGGGGAGCTGTTTTTT
CASSLGQGTGELFF
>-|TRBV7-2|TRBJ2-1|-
TGTGCCAGCAGCTTAGTGGCTAGCCCCTACAATGAGCAGTTCTTC
CASSLVASPYNEQFF
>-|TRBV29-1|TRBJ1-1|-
TGCAGCGTTGCGAGGCCCCAGAACACTGAAGCTTTCTTT
CSVARPQNTEAFF
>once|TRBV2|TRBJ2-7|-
TGTGCCAGCAGTTGGACTATCTACGAGCAGTACTTC
CASSWTIYEQYF
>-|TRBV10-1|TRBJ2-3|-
TGCGCCAGCGGGAGTGAGGCAGATACGCAGTATTTT
CASGSEADTQYF
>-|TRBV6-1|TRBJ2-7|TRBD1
TGTGCCAGCAGTGAAAACAGGGGAATGGGTGAGCAGTACTTC
CASSENRGMGEQYF
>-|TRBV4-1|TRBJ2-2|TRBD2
TGCGCCAGCAGCCAAGGTCCTCAAGCGGGAGGCACCGGGGAGCTGTTTTTT
CASSQGPQAGGTGELFF
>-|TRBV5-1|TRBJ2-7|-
TGCGCCAGCAGCGTTCGGACAGCGGAGTACGAGCAGTACTTC
CASSVRTAEYEQYF
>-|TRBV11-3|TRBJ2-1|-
TGTGCCAGCAGCTTAGATGGCCAGTACAATGAGCAGTTCTTC
CASSLDGQYNEQFF
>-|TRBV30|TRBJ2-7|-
TGTGCCTGGAGTTCGAGTTCCGAGCAGTACTTC
CAWSSSSEQYF
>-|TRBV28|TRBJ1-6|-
TGTGCCAGCAGTTTAACGACTCCCTACTATTCACCCCTCCACTTT
CASSLTTPYYSPLHF
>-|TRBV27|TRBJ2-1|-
TGTGCCAGCAGTCGCCAAGGGAGGGGGAAATGTTTCTTC
CASSRQGRGKCFF
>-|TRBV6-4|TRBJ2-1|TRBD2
TGTGCCAGCAGCGACGGGAGGGGAGCCAATGAGCAGTTCTTC
CASSDGRGANEQFF
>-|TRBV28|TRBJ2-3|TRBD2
TGTGCCAGCAGTTCTCCTAGCGGCGGCTCAGATACGCAGTATTTT
CASSSPSGGSDTQYF
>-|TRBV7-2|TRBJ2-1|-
TGTGCCAGCAGCCATTATAGCGATGAGCAGTTCTTC
CASSHYSDEQFF
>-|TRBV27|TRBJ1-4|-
TGTGCCAGCAGTTCGAGTATGAATGAAAAACTGTTTTTT
CASSSSMNEKLFF
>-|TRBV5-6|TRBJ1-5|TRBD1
TGTGCCAGCAGCTTTCTACAGGGGCCCAATCAGCCCCAGCATTTT
CASSFLQGPNQPQHF
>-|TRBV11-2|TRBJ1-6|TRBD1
TGTGCCAGCAGCTTGATGACAGGGTCAAATTCACCCCTCCACTTT
CASSLMTGSNSPLHF
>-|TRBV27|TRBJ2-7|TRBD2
TGTGCCAGCAGTTTAAAACCGCAGGGTGGGGGGGTGCAGTACTTC
CASSLKPQGGGVQYF
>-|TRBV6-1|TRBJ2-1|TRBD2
TGTGCCAGCAGTGAATACGGGGGAGGGCCTTTGGATGAGCAGTTCTTC
CASSEYGGGPLDEQFF
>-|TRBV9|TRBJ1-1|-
TGTGCCAGCAGCGTAGGACAGCTGAACACTGAAGCTTTCTTT
CASSVGQLNTEAFF
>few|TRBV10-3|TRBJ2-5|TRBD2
TGTGCCATCAGTGACCCGACTAGCGGGAGGGAAGAGACCCAGTACTTC
CAISDPTSGREETQYF
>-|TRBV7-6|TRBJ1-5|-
TGTGCCAGCAGCTTAATAAGCAATCAGCCCCAGCATTTT
CASSLISNQPQHF
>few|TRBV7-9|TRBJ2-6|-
TGTGCCAGCAGCGGCCCGACGGGCTCTGGGGCCAACGTCCTGACTTTC
CASSGPTGSGANVLTF
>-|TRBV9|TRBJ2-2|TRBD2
TGTGCCAGCAGCGACACCCTCGCGGGACTAGCTAGCGCCGGGGAGCTGTTTTTT
CASSDTLAGLASAGELFF
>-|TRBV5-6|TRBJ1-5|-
TGTGCCAGCAGCTTGGCAGCGAACAACTATCAGCCCCAGCATTTT
CASSLAANNYQPQHF
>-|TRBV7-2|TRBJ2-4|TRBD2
TGTGCCAGCAGCACTCTTCCGACTAGCGGGAGCCGATCCCACTTC
CASSTLPTSGSRSHF
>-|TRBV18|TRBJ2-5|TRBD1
TGTGCCAGCGGTAGGACAGGGGGAGGAGAGACCCAGTACTTC
CASGRTGGGETQYF
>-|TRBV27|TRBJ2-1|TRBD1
TGTGCCAGCAGTTGGGACAGAAGCCTTTACAATGAGCAGTTCTTC
CASSWDRSLYNEQFF
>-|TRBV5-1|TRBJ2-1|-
TGCGCCAGCAGCTATGACAGGTCGTCCTACAATGAGCAGTTCTTC
CASSYDRSSYNEQFF
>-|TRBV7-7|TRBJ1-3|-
TGTGCCAGCAGCCAGGGTCGCTCGGGAAACACCATATATTTT
CASSQGRSGNTIYF
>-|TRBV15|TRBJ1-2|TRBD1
TGTGCCACCAGCGTATTAACAGGGGATGGCTACACCTTC
CATSVLTGDGYTF
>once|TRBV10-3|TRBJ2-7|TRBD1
TGTGCCATCAGTGGCTCCGGGACAGGGTCCTGGGGGACCTACGAGCAGTACTTC
CAISGSGTGSWGTYEQYF
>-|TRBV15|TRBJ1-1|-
TGTGCCACCAGCAGACCACCCGGACAGCTGAACACTGAAGCTTTCTTT
CATSRPPGQLNTEAFF